This T cell receptor beta chain appears in the sequencing data of a study of cytomegalovirus exposure and HLA in healthy donors. CDR1 is ENHRY and CDR2 is SYGVKD in the germline V gene. This CDR3 contains 15 residues. With V trimmed by 7 bases and J by 2 bases, 8 bases remained unmatched. The PCR was carried out with 60 Vbeta primers and 13 Jbeta primers. Data came from immunoSEQ multiplex PCR; TCRdb stores just in-frame clones and leaves some out. Among some 150,000 clones listed, under 80% were seen once. General study results and limits: TCR beta sequences reportedly predicted most subjects' HLA-A and HLA-B alleles accurately. Researchers counted roughly 150 TCR beta chains as cytomegalovirus-associated. In vitro experiments confirmed that three CMV-associated chains were specific for CMV antigens. The study carried out a later analysis of TCR beta sequences. It associated about 15,000 of them with specific HLA alleles at a false discovery rate of 0.05.

Comments on this clone: Its antigen is currently unknown.

The clonotype originates from a male donor in good health and CMV-seronegative. The sequenced material came from PBMCs. V is TRBV10-3 and J is TRBJ2-3, with TRBD1 matching over 8 bases. CDR3 loop: CAITEGQAYTDTQYF. CDR3 nucleotide sequence: TGTGCCATCACCGAGGGACAGGCCTACACAGATACGCAGTATTTT.